This T cell receptor beta chain was observed in a study of cytomegalovirus exposure and HLA in healthy donors. Background on the study: Findings of an earlier analysis included 110 million or so unique TCR beta sequences from roughly 180 million T cells. Points from the study as a whole: According to reports, the classifier identified cytomegalovirus status with high specificity and sensitivity. An assumption of roughly uniform sequencing depth across donors underlay the presence/absence analyses.

This CDR3 region has 14 residues. Per the germline V gene, CDR1 is MNHEY and CDR2 is SMNVEV (reference sequence). V lost 5 bases and J lost 1; bases outside the gene matches: 2. The PCR made use of 60 Vbeta and 13 Jbeta primers. The assay was immunoSEQ multiplex PCR, and TCRdb's table has in-frame clones only and misses some. Altogether about 160,000 clones are present, about 80% being singletons, with the ten largest covering around 4.5%. Regarding this clone: Its target is not known.

The sequence was collected from a man in his thirties or forties in good health and CMV-seronegative. The rearrangement joins TRBV27 to TRBJ1-1; TRBD1 matches 9 bases. The sample taken for sequencing was PBMCs. CDR3 in DNA: TGTGCCAGCAGTCAGGGACAGGGGAACACTGAAGCTTTCTTT. Its protein product is CASSQGQGNTEAFF.